This paragraph covers one T cell receptor (beta chain) sequence. The record originates from a study of OX40 agonist ivuxolimab in advanced cancers. V dropped 6 bases and J dropped 7 bases, with 13 bases sitting between them. Germline V gives CDR1 MDHEN, CDR2 SYDVKM. This CDR3 has 12 residues. The table came from immunoSEQ multiplex PCR; TCRdb's copy has only in-frame clones and leaves some out. Of about 60,000 clones listed, about nine tenths are singletons. This specimen was CD4+ or CD8+ T cells sorted from blood, taken in a trial of the OX40 agonist ivuxolimab. This TCR was recovered from an adult with an advanced solid tumor such as melanoma, head and neck, liver or kidney cancer. J is TRBJ2-7 and V is TRBV28; no definite D call. The CDR3, as DNA: TGTGCCAGCAGCTCGACTGATCAAGAGCAGTACTTC. Protein sequence: CASSSTDQEQYF. The full variable domain, rest sourced from reference TRBV28 and TRBJ2-7, is DVKVTQSSRYLVKRTGEKVFLECVQDMDHENMFWYRQDPGLGLRLIYFSYDVKMKEKGDIPEGYSVSREKKERFSLILESASTNQTSMYLCASSSTDQEQYFGPGTRLTVT.